What follows describes a single TCR beta chain. Trimming took off 3 bases at V and 0 bases at J, with 14 bases between the two ends. Per germline, CDR1 DFQATT and CDR2 SNEGSKA (reference sequence). This CDR3 is built from 15 residues. The sample originates from a study of glioma-infiltrating T cells. Using RNA template, CDR3s of TCR alpha and beta were amplified with iRepertoire arm-PCR. TCRdb re-analysed the multiplex PCR reads in MiXCR, keeping a single row per CDR3 protein. Of some 150,000 distinct CDR3 sequences in the sample, 30% to 40% were seen once. The chain uses TRBV20-1 and TRBJ1-1; maybe TRBD1 (5 bases). Sequenced: glioma tissue, nonneoplastic brain tissue, or PBMCs (not recorded which). The clonotype originates from a human donor with low-grade glioma or glioblastoma, undergoing nonglioma brain surgery, or in good health (not recorded which). This CDR3 is CSASSSTVMNTEAFF. In DNA, the CDR3 is TGCAGTGCTAGTTCATCGACAGTCATGAACACTGAAGCTTTCTTT.